These 32 T cell receptor beta chains originate from one sample sequenced in a study of T cell changes during pregnancy in multiple sclerosis. Libraries were prepared by immunoSEQ multiplex PCR; TCRdb keeps only in-frame clonotypes and omits some of them. This sample has about 20,000 clones, with around 85% found just once. Here the sequenced sample was CD8+ T cells from peripheral blood mononuclear cells, taken after pregnancy. These receptors all stem from a female donor in good health, enrolled as a control in a pregnancy study.

This rearrangement joins TRBV5-4 to TRBJ2-7; tentative D call: TRBD2 (6 bases). The ends were cut back, 0 bases at V and 3 bases at J, with 10 bases in the middle. From germline, CDR1 is SGHNT and CDR2 YYREEE (reference sequence). CDR3 length: 14 residues. CDR3 region: CASSLGLEGYEQYF. In DNA, the CDR3 is TGTGCCAGCAGCTTGGGACTAGAAGGCTACGAGCAGTACTTC.

The CDR3 is CASSSRTSGINDEQFF. CDR3 DNA sequence: TGTGCCAGCAGTTCGCGGACTAGCGGGATAAATGATGAGCAGTTCTTC. The rearrangement uses TRBV27 and TRBJ2-1; TRBD2 matches 12 bases. The CDR3 extends over 16 amino acids. The V gene end was trimmed by 4 bases and the J gene end by 8 bases; junction bases not matched to a gene: 9. Germline loops: CDR1 MNHEY, CDR2 SMNVEV (reference sequence).

V and J are TRBV4-1 and TRBJ1-2; D unclear. V shed 1 base and J shed 10 bases, with 10 bases lying between them. The CDR3 extends over 12 amino acids. Germline values: CDR1 MGHRA, CDR2 YSYEKL. The CDR3, as DNA: TGCGCCAGCAGCCAAGGAACGGGAGTCTACACCTTC. This encodes CASSQGTGVYTF.

The chain couples TRBV5-4 to TRBJ2-7; D is perhaps TRBD2 (5 bases). The ends were cut back, 2 bases at V and 5 bases at J, with 5 bases in the middle. The germline V gene encodes CDR1 SGHNT and CDR2 YYREEE (reference sequence). The CDR3 has 11 amino acids. CDR3 bases: TGTGCCAGCAGCTTCGGGGACGAGCAGTACTTC. Encoded protein: CASSFGDEQYF.

The V gene is TRBV28, the J gene TRBJ2-7, with TRBD1 matching 8 bases. Germline V gene sequence: CDR1 MDHEN, CDR2 SYDVKM. V gave up 6 bases and J gave up 3 bases; unmatched junction bases: 7. The CDR3 runs to 14 residues. The CDR3 DNA follows: TGTGCCAGCAGCTCCCACGGGACAGGCTACGAGCAGTACTTC. Residues: CASSSHGTGYEQYF.

The rearrangement uses TRBV4-2 and TRBJ2-7; D not certain. CDR1 and CDR2 (germline): LGHNA, YNFKEQ. Trimming left V 0 bases short and J 3 bases short, with 12 bases between. The CDR3 contains 15 residues. For the CDR3, the DNA is TGTGCCAGCAGCCAAGAGCGGTCAGTCTTCTACGAGCAGTACTTC. It encodes CASSQERSVFYEQYF.

The chain has TRBV7-6 and TRBJ2-7; maybe TRBD1 (6 bases). Germline values: CDR1 SGHVS, CDR2 FNYEAQ. The ends were cut back, 3 bases at V and 6 bases at J, with 12 bases in the middle. This CDR3 is 13 amino acids long. The CDR3 loop is CASSLAGEGEQYF. Written as DNA, the CDR3 is TGTGCCAGCAGCTTGGCAGGGGAAGGCGAGCAGTACTTC.

The chain couples TRBV27 to TRBJ1-1; TRBD1 matches at 9 bases. This CDR3 is built from 13 residues. Germline CDR1 MNHEY, CDR2 SMNVEV (reference sequence). Trimming cost V 3 bases and J 5 bases; bases outside gene matches: 1. Here the CDR3 reads CASSLDRGTEAFF. The CDR3 DNA sequence: TGTGCCAGCAGTTTGGACAGGGGTACTGAAGCTTTCTTT.

This chain uses TRBV14 with TRBJ2-1, with 14 bases that match TRBD2. The V segment lost 4 bases and the J segment 3 bases; nucleotides outside the gene matches: 5. The CDR3 sequence is 17 residues long. Germline V gene data show CDR1 as SGHDN and CDR2 as FVKESK. As DNA, the CDR3 is TGTGCCAGCAGCCCCGGACTAGCGGGGGGTTTCTACAATGAGCAGTTCTTC. Amino acids: CASSPGLAGGFYNEQFF.

The chain has TRBV7-9 and TRBJ2-7; 8 nucleotides line up with TRBD2. The junction had 7 bases not matched to a gene; V was cut back by 5 bases and J by 1 base. There are 15 residues in the CDR3. CDR1 is SEHNR and CDR2 is FQNEAQ in the germline V gene (reference sequence). The CDR3 coding sequence is TGTGCCAGCAGCCGCCGGGAGGGGGGGTCCTACGAGCAGTACTTC. Its protein is CASSRREGGSYEQYF.

The chain links TRBV30 to TRBJ2-7; D perhaps matches TRBD2 (5 bases). The CDR3 covers 14 residues. Per germline, CDR1 GTSNPN and CDR2 SVGIG (reference sequence). The V gene lost 1 base and the J gene lost 0 bases, with 10 bases spanning the gap. CDR3 loop: CAWSEGSGSYEQYF. The CDR3 DNA follows: TGTGCCTGGAGTGAAGGCAGCGGCTCCTACGAGCAGTACTTC.

This clone was seen just once. V usage is TRBV6-1 and J usage is TRBJ2-7; D is unresolved. Trimming shortened V by 1 base and J by 4 bases, and 5 bases separated the two germline ends. The CDR3 has 12 amino acids. Germline V gene data show CDR1 as MNHNS and CDR2 as SASEGT. This CDR3 is CASSEVAYEQYF. CDR3 nucleotides: TGTGCCAGCAGTGAAGTCGCGTACGAGCAGTACTTC.

The genes are TRBV5-6 and TRBJ2-3, with D unclear. From germline, CDR1 is SGHDT and CDR2 YYEEEE. The V end was cut by 2 bases, the J end by 0 bases, with 4 bases between. The CDR3 has 13 residues. Written as DNA, the CDR3 is TGTGCCAGCAGCTTATCGAGCACAGATACGCAGTATTTT. Its translation is CASSLSSTDTQYF.

The rearrangement links TRBV30 to TRBJ1-5, with TRBD1 identical over 7 bases. This CDR3 comprises 14 residues. The V and J ends lost 0 bases and 7 bases, in that order; junction bases with no gene match: 6. Germline V gene lookup returns CDR1 GTSNPN and CDR2 SVGIG (reference sequence). The CDR3 spells CAWSVGQWEQPQHF. CDR3 DNA sequence: TGTGCCTGGAGTGTGGGACAGTGGGAACAGCCCCAGCATTTT.

About this clone: An end of the junction does not agree with germline; a read error may underlie this. The chain has TRBV27 and TRBJ1-3; no definite D call. CDR3 length: 15 amino acids. From germline, CDR1 is MNHEY and CDR2 SMNVEV (reference sequence). CDR3 DNA: TGTGCCAGCAGTCTATCCCCCAACTCTGGAAACACCATATATTTT. It is translated as CASSLSPNSGNTIYF.

CDR3 coding DNA: TGTGCCAGCAGCGTAGGGAGGACGTCCTACGAGCAGTACTTC. Residues: CASSVGRTSYEQYF. The chain employs TRBV9 and TRBJ2-7, with D possibly TRBD2 on 5 matching bases. CDR3 length equals 14 residues. V was trimmed by 0 bases and J by 1 base, leaving 8 bases between them. Germline assignment: CDR1 SGDLS and CDR2 YYNGEE.

This chain uses TRBV6-5 with TRBJ1-3; D remains unclear. V gave up 0 bases and J gave up 4 bases, with 10 bases separating them. This CDR3 comprises 15 residues. Germline CDR1 MNHEY, CDR2 SVGAGI. CDR3 DNA: TGTGCCAGCAGTTACTCCCCCCGCGTCGGAAACACCATATATTTT. This encodes CASSYSPRVGNTIYF.

The V gene is TRBV9, the J gene TRBJ2-1, with TRBD1 as a possible D gene (5 bases). Germline-derived CDR1 and CDR2 are SGDLS and YYNGEE. V lost 4 bases, J lost 7 bases, and 9 bases lay in between. This CDR3 is 12 amino acids long. The chain's CDR3 is CASSSDRNEQFF. CDR3 in DNA: TGTGCCAGCAGCTCTGACAGAAATGAGCAGTTCTTC.

The gene calls are TRBV13 and TRBJ2-5, with TRBD2 as a possible D gene (6 bases). The CDR3 is 13 residues long. V gave up 3 bases and J gave up 3 bases, with 8 bases separating them. Germline V lookup: CDR1 PRHDT, CDR2 FYEKMQ (reference sequence). CDR3 DNA: TGTGCCAGCAGCTTCCGCGGGGAAGAGACCCAGTACTTC. It yields the protein CASSFRGEETQYF.

The rearrangement links TRBV7-6 to TRBJ1-1, with D possibly TRBD1 on 5 matching bases. CDR1 and CDR2 from the germline V gene are SGHVS and FNYEAQ. The V end was cut by 4 bases, the J end by 3 bases, with 9 bases between. The CDR3 has 13 amino acids. The CDR3 loop is CASSSGLDTEAFF. DNA of the CDR3: TGTGCCAGCAGCTCGGGACTCGACACTGAAGCTTTCTTT.

This sequence joins TRBV28 and TRBJ2-7; D may be TRBD1 (6 bases). This CDR3 region has 13 residues. The V end was cut by 3 bases, the J end by 2 bases, with 8 bases between. Germline values: CDR1 MDHEN, CDR2 SYDVKM. The CDR3 bases are TGTGCCAGCAGTTTGGGGGCGCCCTACGAGCAGTACTTC. Its protein is CASSLGAPYEQYF.

The chain joins TRBV5-6 to TRBJ1-2; no firm D call. Germline CDR1 and CDR2: SGHDT and YYEEEE. With 0 bases removed from V and 2 bases from J, the gap between germline ends came to 5 bases. There are 13 residues in the CDR3. CDR3 bases: TGTGCCAGCAGCTTGGGGGCCAACTATGGCTACACCTTC. This sequence encodes CASSLGANYGYTF.

V and J are TRBV21-1 and TRBJ1-3; the D segment call TRBD1 is taken from the table without a DNA check. TRBV21-1 corresponds to a pseudogene. The CDR3 covers 18 residues. This CDR3 reads CASRDRGQRLSSGNTIYF. The DNA for the CDR3 is TGTGCCAGCAGAGACAGGGGCCAACGGCTGAGCTCTGGAAACACCATATATTTT.

The chain carries TRBV11-2 and TRBJ1-2; D remains ambiguous. Trimming stripped 5 bases from V and 7 bases from J, with 14 bases between. The length of the CDR3 is 13 residues. Per germline, CDR1 SGHAT and CDR2 FQNNGV. Here the CDR3 reads CASSPRSGPGYTF. In DNA, the CDR3 is TGTGCCAGCAGCCCCCGTAGTGGTCCTGGCTACACCTTC.

The gene calls are TRBV5-1 and TRBJ2-2; 8 bases agree with TRBD2. The CDR3 is 15 amino acids. Germline V gene sequence: CDR1 SGHRS, CDR2 YFSETQ. V gave up 2 bases and J gave up 5 bases; unmatched junction bases: 5. The CDR3 loop is CASSFAREGTGELFF. CDR3 DNA sequence: TGCGCCAGCAGCTTTGCCCGGGAGGGAACCGGGGAGCTGTTTTTT.

J is TRBJ2-7 and V is TRBV10-1, with 13 bases identical to TRBD2. The CDR3 spans 13 residues. V dropped 9 bases and J dropped 6; count of bases not matched to a gene: 5. Germline CDR1 is WNHNN and CDR2 is SYGVQD (reference sequence). The CDR3 loop reads CARRLAGGFEQYF. Here the CDR3 DNA reads TGCGCCAGGCGACTAGCGGGGGGCTTCGAGCAGTACTTC.

V usage is TRBV5-6 and J usage is TRBJ2-7; D perhaps matches TRBD1 (5 bases). V was cut by 4 bases and J by 4 bases, with 12 bases left in between. The V gene's germline CDR1 is SGHDT and CDR2 YYEEEE. CDR3 size: 13 residues. DNA for the CDR3: TGTGCCAGCAGCCCAGGGTGGAGTTACGAGCAGTACTTC. It is translated as CASSPGWSYEQYF.

This chain connects TRBV5-1 to TRBJ2-1; TRBD1 might be the D (6 bases). The CDR3 is 14 amino acids. Germline V gene lookup returns CDR1 SGHRS and CDR2 YFSETQ. The V gene lost 0 bases and the J gene lost 9 bases, with 13 bases spanning the gap. The CDR3 protein is CASSLEMGAGEQFF. CDR3 DNA: TGCGCCAGCAGCTTGGAAATGGGGGCAGGTGAGCAGTTCTTC.

The rearrangement joins TRBV5-6 to TRBJ1-1, with no clear D. This CDR3 is 13 amino acids long. Germline CDR1 reads SGHDT; CDR2 reads YYEEEE. V was shortened by 0 bases and J by 4 bases, with 7 bases between the two germline ends. CDR3 residues: CASSLAGATEAFF. The CDR3, as DNA: TGTGCCAGCAGCTTGGCGGGTGCCACTGAAGCTTTCTTT.

This chain connects TRBV18 to TRBJ1-1; weak D call: TRBD1 (6 bases). Trimming removed 3 bases from V and 0 bases from J, with 17 bases in between. The length of the CDR3 is 17 residues. Germline-derived CDR1 and CDR2 are KGHSH and LQKENI. CDR3 loop: CASSPRKNQGMNTEAFF. DNA for the CDR3: TGTGCCAGCTCACCCAGGAAAAACCAGGGGATGAACACTGAAGCTTTCTTT.

The chain is built from TRBV10-3 and TRBJ1-2; D remains ambiguous. Trimming cost V 2 bases and J 1 base, with 8 bases left between them. Germline V gene lookup returns CDR1 ENHRY and CDR2 SYGVKD. This CDR3 is built from 14 residues. The CDR3 is CAISEGTDNYGYTF. CDR3 DNA sequence: TGTGCCATCAGTGAGGGAACAGATAACTATGGCTACACCTTC.

The chain combines TRBV7-9 with TRBJ2-6; D is perhaps TRBD1 (5 bases). Germline V gene lookup returns CDR1 SEHNR and CDR2 FQNEAQ (reference sequence). The CDR3 has 18 amino acids. The V end lost 4 bases, the J end lost 3 bases, and 19 bases lay between the germline ends. The CDR3 DNA is TGTGCCAGCAGCTCGAAGGAGCAGGGAAAGGGTGGGGCCAACGTCCTGACTTTC. This translates into CASSSKEQGKGGANVLTF. Supplemented by reference TRBV7-9 and TRBJ2-6, the full variable domain reads DTGVSQNPRHKITKRGQNVTFRCDPISEHNRLYWYRQTLGQGPEFLTYFQNEAQLEKSRLLSDRFSAERPKGSFSTLEIQRTEQGDSAMYLCASSSKEQGKGGANVLTFGAGSRLTVL.